The 20 T cell receptor beta chains listed next were all sequenced from one sample in a study of T cells after yellow fever vaccination. TCRdb analysed the 5' RACE reads with MiXCR anew, one entry per CDR3 protein. The data show fewer than 85,000 distinct CDR3 sequences, with around 7.7% seen just once and roughly two fifths held by the top ten. Sample: CD8+ T cells sorted from PBMCs, taken on the day of the yellow fever booster vaccination. The receptors stem from a man aged 25 to 40 who received the YFV17D yellow fever vaccine.

This clonotype came up a few times. The chain combines TRBV6-2 or TRBV6-3 with TRBJ2-1, with no clear D. Germline V gene data show CDR1 as MNHEY and CDR2 as SVGEGT. Trimming cost V 5 bases and J 3 bases, with 8 bases left between them. The CDR3 covers 13 residues. The CDR3 protein is CASSVDFYNEQFF. The CDR3 DNA follows: TGTGCCAGCAGTGTCGACTTCTACAATGAGCAGTTCTTC.

This clonotype was found a few times. The CDR3 DNA is TGTGCCAGCAGCCCCAGCACAGGGGGCCACGAGCAGTACTTC. Its protein product is CASSPSTGGHEQYF. V and J are TRBV9 and TRBJ2-7; TRBD1 matches at 9 bases. CDR3 size: 14 residues. The J segment lost 5 bases and the V segment lost 4 bases, leaving 7 bases of the junction unmatched. Germline CDR1 is SGDLS and CDR2 is YYNGEE. The full variable domain, completed using reference TRBV9 and TRBJ2-7, is DSGVTQTPKHLITATGQRVTLRCSPRSGDLSVYWYQQSLDQGLQFLIQYYNGEERAKGNILERFSAQQFPDLHSELNLSSLELGDSALYFCASSPSTGGHEQYFGPGTRLTVT.

The J gene is TRBJ2-5, the V gene TRBV29-1; 14 bases agree with TRBD2. There are 16 residues in the CDR3. V trimming: 1 base; J trimming: 9 bases; junction bases outside the gene matches: 10. Germline CDR1 is SQVTM and CDR2 is ANQGSEA. The CDR3 region is CSVEVPGLAGVYAQYF. The DNA of the CDR3 is TGCAGCGTTGAAGTGCCGGGACTAGCGGGGGTCTACGCCCAGTACTTC.

This chain uses TRBV7-2 with TRBJ2-1; D remains ambiguous. CDR1 is SGHTA and CDR2 is FQGNSA in the germline V gene. Trimming removed 4 bases from V and 9 bases from J, with 10 bases in between. There are 12 residues in the CDR3. The CDR3 region is CASSSVPGEQFF. CDR3 bases: TGTGCCAGCAGCTCCGTCCCCGGTGAGCAGTTCTTC.

The chain has TRBV7-9 and TRBJ2-4, with a tentative D call TRBD2 (6 bases). This CDR3 contains 15 residues. CDR1 SEHNR and CDR2 FQNEAQ come from the germline V gene (reference sequence). The V and J ends lost 5 bases and 3 bases respectively, with 14 bases between them. The CDR3 DNA follows: TGTGCCAGCAGCCGATCGGGCGGGAACAAAAACATTCAGTACTTC. This sequence encodes CASSRSGGNKNIQYF. The full variable domain, completed using reference TRBV7-9 and TRBJ2-4, is DTGVSQNPRHKITKRGQNVTFRCDPISEHNRLYWYRQTLGQGPEFLTYFQNEAQLEKSRLLSDRFSAERPKGSFSTLEIQRTEQGDSAMYLCASSRSGGNKNIQYFGAGTRLSVL.

This clonotype occurred a few times. The chain is built from TRBV6-6 and TRBJ1-5; D remains ambiguous. The CDR3 is 11 amino acids. The germline CDR1 and CDR2 sequences are MNHNY and SVGAGI (reference sequence). Trimming took off 6 bases at V and 7 bases at J, with 7 bases between the two ends. The CDR3 reads CASSLGQPQHF. In DNA, the CDR3 is TGTGCCAGCAGCCTGGGGCAGCCCCAGCATTTT.

This clonotype turned up a few times. The genes are TRBV7-9 and TRBJ2-7, with D perhaps TRBD2 (6 bases). Trimming cost V 5 bases and J 4 bases, with 21 bases left between them. CDR1 is SEHNR and CDR2 is FQNEAQ in the germline V gene (reference sequence). The CDR3 consists of 16 residues. CDR3 in amino acids: CASSIILAQKGYEQYF. In DNA form, the CDR3 reads TGTGCCAGCAGCATAATACTAGCCCAGAAGGGATACGAGCAGTACTTC.

This clonotype was recorded a few times. The germline gene is not matched at one end of the junction; a read error may be the cause. The chain couples TRBV11-2 to TRBJ2-1; D unresolved. The CDR3 consists of 14 residues. From germline, CDR1 is SGHAT and CDR2 FQNNGV. The CDR3 DNA sequence: TGTGCCAGCCTATTCCTAGAATCCTCCAATGAGCAGTTCTTC. This gives the protein CASLFLESSNEQFF.

A few counts support this clonotype. This chain connects TRBV20-1 to TRBJ2-3; D call uncertain. V was shortened by 5 bases and J by 5 bases, with 26 bases between the two germline ends. The length of the CDR3 is 17 residues. Per germline, CDR1 DFQATT and CDR2 SNEGSKA (reference sequence). CDR3 DNA: TGCAGTGCTCGGTTAAATGCGATCTATAATCGAGGAGATACGCAGTATTTT. This gives the protein CSARLNAIYNRGDTQYF.

The genes are TRBV4-1 and TRBJ2-1; D gene uncertain. Germline V CDR1 and CDR2: MGHRA, YSYEKL. This CDR3 is 14 amino acids long. V dropped 0 bases and J dropped 6 bases, with 9 bases sitting between them. The CDR3 nucleotides are TGCGCCAGCAGCCAAGAGGCCAGACCCAATGAGCAGTTCTTC. It translates to CASSQEARPNEQFF.

This clonotype was recorded a few times. This chain links TRBV7-9 with TRBJ2-7, with 8 bases that match TRBD1. CDR3 size: 16 residues. The V gene end was trimmed by 1 base and the J gene end by 1 base; junction bases not matched to a gene: 6. Germline V lookup: CDR1 SEHNR, CDR2 FQNEAQ (reference sequence). The CDR3 nucleotides are TGTGCCAGCAGCTTAGTACAGGGGGTATATTCCTACGAGCAGTACTTC. Translating gives CASSLVQGVYSYEQYF.

The gene calls are TRBV7-9 and TRBJ2-2; D is uncertain. Germline assignment: CDR1 SEHNR and CDR2 FQNEAQ (reference sequence). The CDR3 is made up of 13 amino acids. The V and J ends lost 5 bases and 2 bases respectively, with 6 bases between them. As DNA, the CDR3 is TGTGCCAGCAGCACCCACAACACCGGGGAGCTGTTTTTT. Residues: CASSTHNTGELFF.

The CDR3 is CASSHSVNEQFF. The CDR3 region has the DNA TGTGCCAGCAGCCATAGCGTCAATGAGCAGTTCTTC. The chain uses TRBV5-6 and TRBJ2-1; D possibly corresponds to TRBD2 (5 bases). The germline V gene encodes CDR1 SGHDT and CDR2 YYEEEE. This CDR3 has 12 residues. V was trimmed by 4 bases and J by 6 bases, leaving 8 bases between them.

This clonotype was seen only a few times. V is TRBV6-5 and J is TRBJ2-7; D possibly corresponds to TRBD2 (6 bases). The V end lost 5 bases, the J end lost 3 bases, and 11 bases lay between the germline ends. CDR1 and CDR2 (germline): MNHEY, SVGAGI. This CDR3 contains 13 residues. CDR3 sequence (DNA): TGTGCCAGCAGTATCCAGGAGGGCTACGAGCAGTACTTC. It translates to CASSIQEGYEQYF.

This clonotype occurred once. The chain is built from TRBV9 and TRBJ2-1, with TRBD2 matching 8 bases. The V gene's germline CDR1 is SGDLS and CDR2 YYNGEE. The CDR3 is made up of 14 amino acids. Losses at the gene ends were 3 bases for V and 6 bases for J; bases not matched to a gene: 5. CDR3 nucleotide sequence: TGTGCCAGCAGCGCTCGACTAGCGCCCAATGAGCAGTTCTTC. This gives the protein CASSARLAPNEQFF.

This chain links TRBV29-1 with TRBJ2-7; D is unclear. The germline V gene encodes CDR1 SQVTM and CDR2 ANQGSEA. V lost 1 base to trimming and J lost 2 bases, with 18 bases between them. The CDR3 extends over 16 amino acids. Written as DNA, the CDR3 is TGCAGCGTTGAAGGTGTCCTCGAACAGAACCCCTACGAGCAGTACTTC. Protein sequence: CSVEGVLEQNPYEQYF.

This clonotype was detected only a few times. The rearrangement uses TRBV20-1 and TRBJ2-5; no clear D. Germline loops: CDR1 DFQATT, CDR2 SNEGSKA (reference sequence). Trimming took 5 bases from V and 7 from J, leaving 17 bases between them. The CDR3 runs 13 residues. CDR3: CSAFLGGEGTQYF. As DNA, the CDR3 is TGCAGTGCTTTTCTCGGCGGAGAAGGGACCCAGTACTTC.

The genes are TRBV5-6 and TRBJ2-7; 7 bases align to TRBD1. Germline V CDR1 and CDR2: SGHDT, YYEEEE. The CDR3 is 13 amino acids. V trimming: 3 bases; J trimming: 9 bases; junction bases outside the gene matches: 9. The CDR3 nucleotides read TGTGCCAGCAGCTCCGGCGCAGCAGGGGGGCAGTACTTC. It codes for CASSSGAAGGQYF.

V is TRBV25-1 and J is TRBJ2-5; possibly TRBD1 for D (5 bases). The germline gives CDR1 MGHDK, CDR2 SYGVNS. The CDR3 consists of 14 residues. V lost 6 bases and J 5 bases, leaving 16 bases between the germline ends. The CDR3 loop reads CASSIQGPWETQYF. The CDR3 region has the DNA TGTGCCAGCAGCATCCAGGGTCCTTGGGAGACCCAGTACTTC. The complete variable domain, with remaining parts taken from reference TRBV25-1 and TRBJ2-5, reads EADIYQTPRYLVIGTGKKITLECSQTMGHDKMYWYQQDPGMELHLIHYSYGVNSTEKGDLSSESTVSRIRTEHFPLTLESARPSHTSQYLCASSIQGPWETQYFGPGTRLLVL.

This clonotype was counted ten times or more. The rearrangement joins TRBV7-2 to TRBJ2-3, with D possibly being TRBD2 (6 bases). V shed 4 bases and J shed 2 bases, with 13 bases lying between them. The CDR3 has 15 amino acids. Germline values: CDR1 SGHTA, CDR2 FQGNSA. The CDR3, as DNA: TGTGCCAGCAGCTCGACTAGTACCCTCACAGATACGCAGTATTTT. Amino acids: CASSSTSTLTDTQYF.